This entry concerns a single T cell receptor beta chain. Its specificity is not known. The V end lost 2 bases, the J end lost 4 bases, and 11 bases lay between the germline ends. Per the germline V gene, CDR1 is KGHSH and CDR2 is LQKENI. The CDR3 is made up of 14 amino acids. These data originate in a study of T cell repertoires in cytomegalovirus infection. Study as a whole: Well-studied HLA-B-restricted epitopes and recently identified HLA-C-restricted epitopes of CMV were both used in the study. Carrying CMV and the relevant HLA type showed in public TCR beta signatures. Study-level results: Cumulative public TCR beta family frequency identified carriers of CMV plus the relevant HLA.

One entry per CDR3 protein, called by TCRdb with MiXCR from the reads. There are about 110,000 distinct CDR3 sequences in the sample; roughly 41% occur only once, and about 76% lies in the top ten. The genes are TRBV18 and TRBJ1-1; D uncertain. The sequencing used CD8+ T cells from cultured PBMCs, collected from culture after CMV antigen stimulation. The sequence was collected from a human donor in good health (CMV status not recorded). Some clones in this sample may be carry-over from other donors' samples. CDR3 in DNA: TGTGCCAGCTCACCATATGGCAGGTCCACTGAAGCTTTCTTT. It codes for CASSPYGRSTEAFF.